The clone carrying this T cell receptor (beta chain) was counted between two and nine times. TCRdb recomputed clones from the PCR reads via MiXCR. Of approximately 17,000 clones detected, about 25% appear once; the ten largest clones hold approximately 15%. This sample stems from a study of metastatic and nonmetastatic thyroid tumors. In the study overall: Across blood and tumor or nodule tissue, repertoires from malignant and benign thyroid patients were compared with one another.

The CDR3 spans 15 residues. Germline CDR1 SNHLY, CDR2 FYNNEI. The J segment lost 3 bases and the V segment lost 6 bases, leaving 5 bases of the junction unmatched. Treatment of any kind had been given to no patient before thyroid surgery. Input material: adjacent normal tissue. The chain combines TRBV2 with TRBJ1-6; 7 bases align to TRBD1. This sequence was found in a female donor with papillary thyroid cancer or a benign thyroid nodule (not recorded which). Some clones in this sample may be carry-over from other donors' samples. CDR3 region: CASSSGGGYNSPLHF. The CDR3 region has the DNA TGTGCCAGCAGCTCAGGGGGTGGCTATAATTCACCCCTCCACTTT.